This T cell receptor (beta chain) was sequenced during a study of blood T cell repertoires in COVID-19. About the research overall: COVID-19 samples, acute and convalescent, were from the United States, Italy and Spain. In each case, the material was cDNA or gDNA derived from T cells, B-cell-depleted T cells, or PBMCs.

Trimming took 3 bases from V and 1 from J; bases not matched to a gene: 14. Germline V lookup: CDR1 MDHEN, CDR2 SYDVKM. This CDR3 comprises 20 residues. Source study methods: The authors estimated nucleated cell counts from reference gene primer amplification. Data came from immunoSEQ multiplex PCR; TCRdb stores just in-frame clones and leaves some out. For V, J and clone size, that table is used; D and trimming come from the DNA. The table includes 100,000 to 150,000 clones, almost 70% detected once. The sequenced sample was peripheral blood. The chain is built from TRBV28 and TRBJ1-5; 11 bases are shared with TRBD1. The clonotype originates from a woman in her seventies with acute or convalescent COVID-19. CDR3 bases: TGTGCCAGCAGTTTGTCTTTACAAGGGACAGGGGGTTTGAGCAATCAGCCCCAGCATTTT. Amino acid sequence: CASSLSLQGTGGLSNQPQHF.